This entry lists 9 T cell receptor beta chains sequenced from one sample in a study of PD-1 blockade in mismatch repair-deficient tumors. Assay: immunoSEQ multiplex PCR; the TCRdb copy retains only in-frame clones and omits some. The table includes some 48,000 clones, 70% to 85% detected once. Specimen: PBMCs, collected before pembrolizumab treatment. These receptors were obtained from an adult with mismatch repair-deficient cancer.

In this sample, this clone turned up once. J is TRBJ1-1 and V is TRBV5-6; 8 bases align to TRBD1. The CDR3 sequence is 16 residues long. V was clipped by 0 bases and J by 0 bases; unmatched bases: 4. Looked up from germline, CDR1 is SGHDT and CDR2 is YYEEEE. The CDR3 spells CASSLVWDRLNTEAFF. The CDR3 nucleotides read TGTGCCAGCAGCTTGGTTTGGGACAGGCTGAACACTGAAGCTTTCTTT.

Comment on this clone: One end of the junction varies from germline; a read error may be responsible. This chain uses TRBV10-2 with TRBJ2-1; D call uncertain. The CDR3 runs 10 residues. The germline CDR1 and CDR2 sequences are WSHSY and SAAADI. The CDR3: CATSDGEQFF. In DNA, the CDR3 is TGCGCCACCAGTGACGGTGAGCAGTTCTTC.

This clone was detected once. The CDR3 sequence is CASTPEGRGTDTQYF. CDR3 nucleotides: TGTGCCAGCACCCCAGAGGGACGAGGCACAGATACGCAGTATTTT. The J gene is TRBJ2-3, the V gene TRBV5-8, with D possibly called TRBD1 or TRBD2 (5 bases each). Trimming shortened V by 6 bases and J by 1 base, and 15 bases separated the two germline ends. Per the germline V gene, CDR1 is SGHTS and CDR2 is YDEGEE. The CDR3 extends over 15 amino acids.

The V call is TRBV5-1, the J call TRBJ2-2; weak D call: TRBD1 (5 bases). The length of the CDR3 is 15 residues. V dropped 4 bases and J dropped 1 base, with 11 bases sitting between them. Germline CDR1 is SGHRS and CDR2 is YFSETQ. The CDR3 region has the DNA TGCGCCAGCAGCGTAGACAGCCGGAACACCGGGGAGCTGTTTTTT. Translation gives CASSVDSRNTGELFF. Based on the CDR3 plus reference TRBV5-1 and TRBJ2-2, the full variable domain is KAGVTQTPRYLIKTRGQQVTLSCSPISGHRSVSWYQQTPGQGLQFLFEYFSETQRNKGNFPGRFSGRQFSNSRSEMNVSTLELGDSALYLCASSVDSRNTGELFFGEGSRLTVL.

This clone is labeled medium-sized. The rearrangement uses TRBV5-4 and TRBJ1-2; D unclear. Per germline, CDR1 SGHNT and CDR2 YYREEE (reference sequence). The V end lost 3 bases, the J end lost 8 bases, and 8 bases lay between the germline ends. This CDR3 contains 11 residues. The CDR3 is CASSSVNGYTF. The CDR3 DNA reads TGTGCCAGCAGCTCGGTGAACGGCTACACCTTC.

This rearrangement joins TRBV7-2 to TRBJ2-3, with 10 bases fitting TRBD1. Per the germline V gene, CDR1 is SGHTA and CDR2 is FQGNSA. Losses at the gene ends were 5 bases for V and 5 bases for J; bases not matched to a gene: 10. The CDR3 runs 16 residues. Here the CDR3 DNA reads TGTGCCAGCAGCCCCCGGGACAGGGGTATTCTAGATACGCAGTATTTT. Protein product: CASSPRDRGILDTQYF.

This clone occurred once. The rearrangement links TRBV5-4 to TRBJ2-5; the D is unclear. The CDR3 consists of 14 residues. Trimming pared 2 bases from V and 0 bases from J, leaving 8 bases between. CDR1 and CDR2 (germline): SGHNT, YYREEE (reference sequence). The DNA of the CDR3 is TGTGCCAGCAGCTTTGAGTCATACCAAGAGACCCAGTACTTC. Protein product: CASSFESYQETQYF.

The J gene is TRBJ2-2, the V gene TRBV7-6; 10 bases fit TRBD2. Looked up from germline, CDR1 is SGHVS and CDR2 is FNYEAQ. The CDR3 consists of 18 residues. J gave up 1 base and V 5 bases, and 10 bases lay outside the gene matches. The CDR3 sequence is CASSQGTSGIWNTGELFF. The CDR3, as DNA: TGTGCCAGCAGCCAAGGCACTAGCGGGATTTGGAACACCGGGGAGCTGTTTTTT.

This chain links TRBV5-4 with TRBJ2-1; 8 bases fit TRBD2. Trimming at V came to 1 base and at J to 8 bases, leaving 5 bases not matched to a gene. The CDR3 runs to 14 residues. Germline assignment: CDR1 SGHNT and CDR2 YYREEE (reference sequence). CDR3 amino acids: CASSLSGGVDEQFF. CDR3 coding DNA: TGTGCCAGCAGCTTGTCGGGGGGGGTAGATGAGCAGTTCTTC.